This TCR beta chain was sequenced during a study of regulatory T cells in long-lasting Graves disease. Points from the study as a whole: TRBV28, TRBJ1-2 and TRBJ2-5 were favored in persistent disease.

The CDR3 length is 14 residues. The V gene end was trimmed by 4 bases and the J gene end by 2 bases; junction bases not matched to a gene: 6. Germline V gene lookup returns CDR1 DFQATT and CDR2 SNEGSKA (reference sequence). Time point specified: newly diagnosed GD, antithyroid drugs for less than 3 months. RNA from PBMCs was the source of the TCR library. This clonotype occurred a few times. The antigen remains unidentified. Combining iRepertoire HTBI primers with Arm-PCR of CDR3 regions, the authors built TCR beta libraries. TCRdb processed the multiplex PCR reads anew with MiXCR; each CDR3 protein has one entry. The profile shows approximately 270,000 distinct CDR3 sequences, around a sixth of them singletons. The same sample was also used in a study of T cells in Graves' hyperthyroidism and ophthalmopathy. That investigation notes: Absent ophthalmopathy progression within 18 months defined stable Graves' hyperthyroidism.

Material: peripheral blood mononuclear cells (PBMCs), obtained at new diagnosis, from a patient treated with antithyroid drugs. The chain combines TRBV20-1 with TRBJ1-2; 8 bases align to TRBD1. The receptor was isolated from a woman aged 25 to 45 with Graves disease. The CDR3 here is CSANYRGGNYGYTF. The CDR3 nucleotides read TGCAGTGCTAATTACAGGGGGGGGAACTATGGCTACACCTTC.